This T cell receptor beta chain is drawn from a study of blood T cell repertoires in COVID-19 (dated by TCRdb to about 2020). With respect to the entire study: The collaborator samples originated in the United States, Italy and Spain and spanned the acute and convalescent phases of COVID-19. The prospective study material was composed of cDNA or gDNA derived from T cells, B-cell-depleted T cells, or PBMCs. Subjects who had been exposed to COVID-19, were actively infected with it, or had recovered from it provided the deeply sampled blood TCRbeta repertoires that made up the dataset. The repertoires were released in a freely available public database intended as a resource for research on the immune response to SARS-CoV-2. Samples were obtained from the ongoing ImmuneRACE study (first 160 participants) and from 1,254 subjects provided by 6 global collaborators. Nearly every sample came with metadata listing a de-identified subject ID, COVID-19 status, age in years and sex. Where HLA class I and class II types were available, the types were taken from metadata supplied by the sample provider, not from assay-based typing.

Each collaborating institution followed its own protocols to collect whole blood in K2EDTA tubes. For TCRbeta analysis, collaborators shipped samples as frozen whole blood, isolated PBMCs, or DNA extracted from either of those sample types. Findings and caveats that apply to the study as a whole: Clinical and demographic metadata were provided uncurated, with the amount varying by source and participant.

This clone turned up a few times. The specificity of this receptor is unknown. It has no much larger one-base neighbor in the sample; base qualities were not kept. TCRbeta CDR3 regions were amplified from genomic DNA by means of the immunoSEQ Assay, a bias-controlled multiplex PCR. For the original study's pipeline: The number of nucleated cells in each sample was estimated by amplification of reference gene primers within the assay. To quantify the absolute abundance of each unique TCRbeta CDR3 rearrangement, sequence reads were collapsed and filtered. For each sample, productive Simpson clonality was calculated by taking the square root of Simpson's diversity index across productive rearrangements. Held by TCRdb, this immuneACCESS table contains in-frame sequences only and omits some clones. Under half of the omission traces to an unresolved V gene where checked; the cause of the rest is unknown. V and J calls and clone size are copied from that table; D and trimming were computed from the DNA. In this sample the table shows fewer than 200,000 clones, 65% to 90% of which occur a single time. The ten largest clones represent around 9% of the sample.

The CDR1 and CDR2 encoded by the germline V gene are MNHNS and SASEGT. The CDR3, from cysteine to phenylalanine, totals 16 residues. This entry keeps only the CDR3 DNA: 48 bases, framed from base 1. V is pared back by 1 base and J by 6 bases, with 15 bases lying between the germline termini. The sequence was obtained from a man between 50 and 59 years old with active or convalescent COVID-19. The sequence joins TRBV6-1 to TRBJ2-2, with TRBD2 perhaps the D gene, on 6 matching bases. Sample: peripheral blood. The CDR3 amino acid sequence is: CASSEGRGRLAGELFF. The DNA sequence reads TGTGCCAGCAGTGAAGGGCGGGGAAGATTGGCCGGGGAGCTGTTTTTT.